This TCR beta chain was identified during a study of blood T cell repertoires in COVID-19. Original analysis: The authors estimated nucleated cell counts from reference gene primer amplification. This table comes from immunoSEQ multiplex PCR, and its TCRdb copy is limited to in-frame clones, with some not included. V and J calls and clone size are as listed in that table; D and trimming were resolved from the DNA. The sample includes some 210,000 clones, around nine tenths of them seen just once. Germline CDR1 LGHDT, CDR2 YNNKEL (reference sequence). V lost 0 bases to trimming and J lost 5 bases; unmatched junction nucleotides: 7. This CDR3 is built from 16 residues.

The receptor was derived from a man aged 55 to 69 who had recovered from COVID-19. The sample comprised peripheral blood. The genes are TRBV3-1 (or the pseudogene TRBV3-2) and TRBJ2-5; 9 bases map to TRBD2. CDR3 sequence: CASSQDWRGGYETQYF. The CDR3 bases are TGTGCCAGCAGCCAAGATTGGCGGGGGGGCTATGAGACCCAGTACTTC.